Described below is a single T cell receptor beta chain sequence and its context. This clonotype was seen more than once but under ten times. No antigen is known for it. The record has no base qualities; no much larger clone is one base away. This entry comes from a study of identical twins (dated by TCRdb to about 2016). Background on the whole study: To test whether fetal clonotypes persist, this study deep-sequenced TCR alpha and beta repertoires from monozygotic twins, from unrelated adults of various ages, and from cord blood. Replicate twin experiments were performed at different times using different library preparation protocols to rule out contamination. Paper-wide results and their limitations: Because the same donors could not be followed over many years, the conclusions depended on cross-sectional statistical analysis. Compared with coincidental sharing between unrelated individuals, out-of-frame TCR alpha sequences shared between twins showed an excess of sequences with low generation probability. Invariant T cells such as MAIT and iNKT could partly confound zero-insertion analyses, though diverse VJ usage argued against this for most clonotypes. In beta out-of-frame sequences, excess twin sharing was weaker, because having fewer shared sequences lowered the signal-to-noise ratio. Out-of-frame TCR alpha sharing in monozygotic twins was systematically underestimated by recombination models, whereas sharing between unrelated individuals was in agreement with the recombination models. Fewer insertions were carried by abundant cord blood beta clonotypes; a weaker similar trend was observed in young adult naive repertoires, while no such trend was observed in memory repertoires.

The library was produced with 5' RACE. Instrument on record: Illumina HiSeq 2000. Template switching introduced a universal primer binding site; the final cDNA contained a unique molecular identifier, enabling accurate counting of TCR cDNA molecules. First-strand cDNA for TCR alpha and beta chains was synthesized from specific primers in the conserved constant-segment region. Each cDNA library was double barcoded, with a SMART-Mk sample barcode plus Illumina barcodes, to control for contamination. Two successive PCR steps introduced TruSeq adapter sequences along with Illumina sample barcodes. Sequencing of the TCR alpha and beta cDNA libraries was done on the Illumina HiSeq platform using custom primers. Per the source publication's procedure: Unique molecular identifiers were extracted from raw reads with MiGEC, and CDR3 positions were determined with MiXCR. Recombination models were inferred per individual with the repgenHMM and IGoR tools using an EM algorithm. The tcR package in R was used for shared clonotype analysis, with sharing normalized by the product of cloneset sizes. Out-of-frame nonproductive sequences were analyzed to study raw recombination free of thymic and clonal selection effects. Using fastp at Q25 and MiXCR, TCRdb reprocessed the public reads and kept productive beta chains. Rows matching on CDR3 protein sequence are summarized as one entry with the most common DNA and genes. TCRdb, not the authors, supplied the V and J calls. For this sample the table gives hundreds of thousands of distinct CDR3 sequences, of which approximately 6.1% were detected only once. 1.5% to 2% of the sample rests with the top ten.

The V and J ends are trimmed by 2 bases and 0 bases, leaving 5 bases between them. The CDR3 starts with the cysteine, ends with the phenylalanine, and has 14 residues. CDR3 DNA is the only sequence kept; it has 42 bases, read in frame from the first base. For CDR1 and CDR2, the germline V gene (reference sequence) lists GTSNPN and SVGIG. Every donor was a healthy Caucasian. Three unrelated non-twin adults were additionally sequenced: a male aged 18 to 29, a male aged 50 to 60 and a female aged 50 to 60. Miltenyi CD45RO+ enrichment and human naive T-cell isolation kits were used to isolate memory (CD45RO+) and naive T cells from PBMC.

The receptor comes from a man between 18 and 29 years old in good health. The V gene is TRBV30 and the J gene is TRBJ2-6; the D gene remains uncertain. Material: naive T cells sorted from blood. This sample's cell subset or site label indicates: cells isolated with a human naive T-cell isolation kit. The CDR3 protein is CAWSLHSGANVLTF. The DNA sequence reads TGTGCCTGGAGTCTCCACTCTGGGGCCAACGTCCTGACTTTC.